A single sample gave rise to the 18 T cell receptor beta chains below, sequenced in a study of cytomegalovirus exposure and HLA in healthy donors. The PCR used 60 Vbeta and 13 Jbeta primers. Produced via immunoSEQ multiplex PCR; TCRdb's table is partial and in-frame only. This table has over 80,000 clones, 76% appearing once. Sequencing input: PBMCs. These receptors came from a man between 35 and 55 years old in good health and CMV-seronegative.

V gene TRBV7-9 combines with J gene TRBJ2-5; tentatively, D is TRBD2 (6 bases). CDR3 length: 15 amino acids. V lost 5 bases and J 4 bases, leaving 17 bases between the germline ends. Per germline, CDR1 SEHNR and CDR2 FQNEAQ (reference sequence). CDR3 nucleotide sequence: TGTGCCAGCAGCGGAACGGAGGGTAGGGGAGAGACCCAGTACTTC. The encoded protein is CASSGTEGRGETQYF.

The CDR3 spells CASSVTGYNEQFF. CDR3 coding DNA: TGCGCCAGCAGCGTAACAGGATACAATGAGCAGTTCTTC. This chain uses TRBV5-1 with TRBJ2-1; possible D gene TRBD1, 5 bases. Germline lookup yields CDR1 SGHRS and CDR2 YFSETQ. The CDR3 is 13 amino acids. The V end was cut by 4 bases, the J end by 4 bases, with 9 bases between.

The chain links TRBV6-5 to TRBJ2-6; TRBD1 matches 7 bases. The germline V gene has CDR1 MNHEY and CDR2 SVGAGI. V lost 9 bases to trimming and J lost 11 bases; unmatched junction nucleotides: 7. The CDR3 length is 12 residues. DNA for the CDR3: TGTGCCAGGACAGGGTTGAAGGACGTCCTGACTTTC. It is translated as CARTGLKDVLTF.

The chain combines TRBV7-2 with TRBJ2-3, with 7 bases identical to TRBD1. Losses at the gene ends were 2 bases for V and 4 bases for J; bases not matched to a gene: 12. Germline loops: CDR1 SGHTA, CDR2 FQGNSA. This CDR3 is built from 17 residues. The DNA for the CDR3 is TGTGCCAGCAGCTTATTACTCCGGTCGCAGGGGGCAGATACGCAGTATTTT. This translates into CASSLLLRSQGADTQYF.

This chain joins TRBV7-9 and TRBJ2-2; the match to TRBD2 covers 8 bases. The CDR3 has 15 amino acids. The germline V gene encodes CDR1 SEHNR and CDR2 FQNEAQ (reference sequence). Trimming took 5 bases from V and 4 from J; bases not matched to a gene: 6. CDR3 residues: CASSAIGGGTGELFF. DNA of the CDR3: TGTGCCAGCAGCGCAATCGGGGGGGGCACCGGGGAGCTGTTTTTT.

A few counts support this clone. The chain has TRBV7-6 and TRBJ2-7; D call uncertain. Germline CDR1 and CDR2: SGHVS and FNYEAQ. The CDR3 sequence is 12 residues long. V dropped 2 bases and J dropped 4 bases, with 6 bases sitting between them. CDR3 amino acids: CASSLTRYEQYF. The CDR3 nucleotides are TGTGCCAGCAGCTTAACACGTTACGAGCAGTACTTC.

The V gene is TRBV5-6, the J gene TRBJ2-5; weak D call: TRBD1 (5 bases). Deletions cut 5 bases from V and 5 bases from J, with 22 bases between. The CDR3 is 16 amino acids. Germline loops: CDR1 SGHDT, CDR2 YYEEEE. CDR3: CASRRRTRAVGETQYF. Here the CDR3 DNA reads TGTGCCAGCAGAAGAAGGACAAGGGCGGTTGGGGAGACCCAGTACTTC.

This clone came up once. V gene TRBV11-3 combines with J gene TRBJ1-2; 9 bases line up with TRBD1. Germline V gene sequence: CDR1 SGHNT, CDR2 YENEEA. With V trimmed by 5 bases and J by 4 bases, 2 bases remained unmatched. This CDR3 has 13 residues. The DNA of the CDR3 is TGTGCCAGCAGCCAGACAGGGGGCTATGGCTACACCTTC. Protein product: CASSQTGGYGYTF.

The chain recombines TRBV5-6 with TRBJ2-7; no reliable D call. This CDR3 is built from 17 residues. CDR1 and CDR2 from the germline V gene are SGHDT and YYEEEE. V dropped 3 bases and J dropped 3 bases, with 22 bases sitting between them. The CDR3 loop reads CASSSVLDHNLDYEQYF. In DNA form, the CDR3 reads TGTGCCAGCAGCTCGGTTCTAGACCACAACCTGGACTACGAGCAGTACTTC.

This clone was seen a single time. This sequence joins TRBV10-3 and TRBJ1-6, with a weak D call TRBD1 (6 bases). Trimming cost V 1 base and J 4 bases, with 11 bases left between them. The CDR3 runs to 16 residues. Germline V lookup: CDR1 ENHRY, CDR2 SYGVKD. DNA for the CDR3: TGTGCCATCAGTGAGTTTTTGGACAGATATAATTCACCCCTCCACTTT. Its translation: CAISEFLDRYNSPLHF.

V gene TRBV4-3 combines with J gene TRBJ1-1, with D perhaps matching TRBD1 (6 bases). The CDR3 extends over 13 amino acids. Germline V CDR1 and CDR2: LGHNA, YSLEER. The germline V and J ends were trimmed by 7 bases and 6 bases, with 15 bases remaining between them. This CDR3 reads CASTRGGAAEAFF. The DNA for the CDR3 is TGCGCCAGCACTAGGGGGGGGGCCGCTGAAGCTTTCTTT.

This clone was seen only once. The rearrangement links TRBV27 to TRBJ2-7, with D tentatively TRBD1 (5 bases). Trimming removed 5 bases at V and 4 bases at J, with 9 bases between. There are 12 residues in the CDR3. CDR1 is MNHEY and CDR2 is SMNVEV in the germline V gene (reference sequence). CDR3 amino acids: CASSTGDYEQYF. DNA of the CDR3: TGTGCCAGCAGTACAGGAGATTACGAGCAGTACTTC.

The chain's CDR3 is CASGDNLHGYTF. CDR3 nucleotides: TGTGCCAGTGGGGACAATCTCCATGGCTACACCTTC. The rearrangement joins TRBV19 to TRBJ1-2, with a possible D match to TRBD1 (6 bases). The CDR3 extends over 12 amino acids. V dropped 8 bases and J dropped 6 bases, with 13 bases sitting between them. Germline CDR1 and CDR2: LNHDA and SQIVND (reference sequence).

The CDR3 sequence: CASSLDLTSGGIQETQYF. The CDR3 coding sequence is TGTGCCAGCAGCTTAGATCTCACTAGCGGGGGAATTCAAGAGACCCAGTACTTC. The V and J genes are TRBV7-2 and TRBJ2-5; TRBD2 aligns across 11 bases. After removal of 1 base from V and 2 bases from J, the junction contained 9 bases not matched to a gene. The CDR3 sequence is 18 residues long. Germline V CDR1 and CDR2: SGHTA, FQGNSA.

V usage is TRBV7-9 and J usage is TRBJ1-4, with D unresolved. CDR3 size: 14 residues. CDR1 SEHNR and CDR2 FQNEAQ come from the germline V gene (reference sequence). V lost 1 base, J lost 2 bases, and 5 bases lay in between. The DNA of the CDR3 is TGTGCCAGCAGCTTAGAACTGACTAATGAAAAACTGTTTTTT. Its translation is CASSLELTNEKLFF.

This chain links TRBV7-8 with TRBJ2-5; weak D call: TRBD2 (5 bases). Germline values: CDR1 SGHVS, CDR2 FQNEAQ. CDR3 size: 13 residues. V lost 5 bases to trimming and J lost 5 bases, with 12 bases between them. CDR3 nucleotides: TGTGCCAGCAGCCATTTGGGCGGGGAGACCCAGTACTTC. Translated, it gives CASSHLGGETQYF.

The chain couples TRBV19 to TRBJ1-2, with D possibly TRBD1 on 6 matching bases. V lost 6 bases and J lost 3, with 20 bases in between. Germline V CDR1 and CDR2: LNHDA, SQIVND (reference sequence). The CDR3 loop spans 16 amino acids. The CDR3 loop reads CASSPFGTKADYGYTF. The CDR3 DNA reads as TGTGCCAGTAGCCCATTTGGGACAAAAGCCGACTATGGCTACACCTTC.

A single count supports this clone. The genes are TRBV7-8 and TRBJ2-7, with 9 bases that match TRBD1. This CDR3 is built from 14 residues. The germline V gene encodes CDR1 SGHVS and CDR2 FQNEAQ. V lost 6 bases to trimming and J lost 5 bases; unmatched junction nucleotides: 8. The CDR3 nucleotides read TGTGCCAGCAGACCCGGGACAGGGAGCGACGAGCAGTACTTC. Encoded protein: CASRPGTGSDEQYF.